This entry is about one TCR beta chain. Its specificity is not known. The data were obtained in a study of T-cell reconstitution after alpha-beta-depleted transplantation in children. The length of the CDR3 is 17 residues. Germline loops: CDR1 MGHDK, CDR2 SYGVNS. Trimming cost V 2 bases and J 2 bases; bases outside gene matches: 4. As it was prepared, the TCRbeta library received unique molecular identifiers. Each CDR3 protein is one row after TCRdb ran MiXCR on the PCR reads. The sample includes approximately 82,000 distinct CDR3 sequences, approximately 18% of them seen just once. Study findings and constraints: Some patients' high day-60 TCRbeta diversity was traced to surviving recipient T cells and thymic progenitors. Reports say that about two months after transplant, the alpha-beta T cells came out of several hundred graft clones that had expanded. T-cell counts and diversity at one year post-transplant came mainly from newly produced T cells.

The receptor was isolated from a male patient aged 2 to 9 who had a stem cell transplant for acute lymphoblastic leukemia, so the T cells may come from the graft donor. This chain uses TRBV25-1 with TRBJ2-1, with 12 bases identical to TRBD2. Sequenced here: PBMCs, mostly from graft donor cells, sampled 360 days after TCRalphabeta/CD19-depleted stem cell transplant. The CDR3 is CASSEPSSGRAYNEQFF. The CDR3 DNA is TGTGCCAGCAGTGAACCCTCTAGCGGGAGGGCCTACAATGAGCAGTTCTTC.